These 7 T cell receptor beta chains share one sample of origin, sequenced in a study of T cell clonality in common variable immunodeficiency. The study's findings and limits: Reportedly, TCR beta sequences from common variable immunodeficiency showed fewer deletions and N-nucleotide insertions.

These receptors' targets are unknown. Using immunoSEQ multiplex PCR, the repertoire was profiled, and TCRdb retains in-frame clones only, with some absent. The sample gives about 5,300 clones, none seen only once, and the top ten clones hold roughly 13%. Sequencing was done on a sample of peripheral blood mononuclear cells. The receptors here all came from a human donor with common variable immunodeficiency.

This clone has just a few counts. Coverage ceases 3 residues before the CDR3 finishes, and the germline J gene fills in the end. The chain combines TRBV7-2 with TRBJ2-5; TRBD1 aligns across 8 bases. Losses at the gene ends were 2 bases for V and 5 bases for J; bases not matched to a gene: 4. This CDR3 has 14 residues. Germline assignment: CDR1 SGHTA and CDR2 FQGNSA. This CDR3 reads CASSLRTGMETQYF. CDR3 DNA (partial): TGTGCCAGCAGCTTACGGACAGGGATGGAGACC.

Turning to this clone: Read sequence stops 3 residues before the CDR3 end, and the germline J gene provides the missing end. V usage is TRBV6-1 and J usage is TRBJ2-5, with 11 positions matching TRBD2. V was clipped by 2 bases and J by 1 base; unmatched bases: 6. Germline CDR1 is MNHNS and CDR2 is SASEGT. This CDR3 region has 17 residues. CDR3 bases read: TGTGCCAGCAGTGAAATAGCGGGGGGGCTTTTCCAAGAGACC. As protein: CASSEIAGGLFQET. The whole CDR3 is CASSEIAGGLFQETQYF.

This clone was seen a few times. The CDR3 extends 3 residues past the end of the read, so its final part is completed from the germline J gene. The chain links TRBV6-2 or TRBV6-3 to TRBJ2-7; no firm D call. Trimming pared 2 bases from V and 2 bases from J, leaving 10 bases between. CDR1 and CDR2 from the germline V gene are MNHEY and SVGEGT. The CDR3 extends over 14 amino acids. The sequenced CDR3 bases are TGTGCCAGCAGTTACACCCTTGGCCCCTACGAG. Translated, it gives CASSYTLGPYE. The complete CDR3 sequence is CASSYTLGPYEQYF.

At least ten counts were recorded for this clone. The read ends 3 residues shy of where the CDR3 ends; the end is completed using the germline J gene. V is TRBV5-6 and J is TRBJ2-7, with D perhaps TRBD2 (5 bases). This CDR3 spans 14 amino acids. Per the germline V gene, CDR1 is SGHDT and CDR2 is YYEEEE. The V gene lost 2 bases and the J gene lost 2 bases, with 11 bases spanning the gap. The CDR3 region is CASSFERSPYEQYF. The DNA read from the CDR3 is TGTGCCAGCAGCTTTGAGCGGAGCCCCTACGAG.

Remarks on this clone: The CDR3 goes on 3 residues after the read ends, and that part is filled in from the germline J gene. The V call is TRBV2, the J call TRBJ1-2, with 9 bases lining up with TRBD1. The germline V gene has CDR1 SNHLY and CDR2 FYNNEI. The CDR3 is made up of 14 amino acids. The V gene end was trimmed by 6 bases and the J gene end by 2 bases; junction bases not matched to a gene: 4. The CDR3 sequence: CASRTGTGNYGYTF. The sequenced part of the CDR3 DNA is TGTGCCAGCAGGACCGGGACAGGGAACTATGGC.

A few counts support this clone. From the germline J gene comes the end of the CDR3, since the read stops 3 residues before it. The V gene is TRBV2, the J gene TRBJ1-1; D is perhaps TRBD1 (6 bases). The CDR3 length is 12 residues. In germline, CDR1 is SNHLY, CDR2 FYNNEI. The CDR3 protein is CASSVGGKVAFF. CDR3 DNA, as far as it was read: TGTGCCAGCAGTGTAGGGGGAAAGGTG.

This clone is categorized as medium-sized. The sequenced fragment ends 3 residues before the CDR3 boundary, so the rest is inferred from the germline J gene. This chain connects TRBV2 to TRBJ2-1; D call uncertain. Germline lookup yields CDR1 SNHLY and CDR2 FYNNEI. The CDR3 spans 9 residues. V shed 8 bases and J shed 9 bases, with 5 bases lying between them. CDR3 region: CASGSEQFF. The DNA read from the CDR3 is TGTGCCAGCGGCAGTGAG.